This is a list of T cell receptor beta chains from one sample in a study of chemoradiotherapy in HPV16-positive cancers. The method was immunoSEQ multiplex PCR; TCRdb's version includes in-frame clones alone and lacks a portion of them. Of about 12,000 clones in the sample, around 82% were seen once. Sampling was performed from a patient who underwent chemoradiotherapy. The receptors here all came from a human donor with HPV-associated anogenital cancer. Both conserved end residues are trimmed from each CDR3. Each record gives: D gene, V gene, J gene, CDR3 protein. D genes are given only for firm matches.

-	TRBV9	TRBJ1-5	ASSPGPGKMVNQPQH
TRBD1	TRBV2	TRBJ2-1	ASRRQGREQF
-	TRBV4-1	TRBJ1-2	ASRSPTRGLRYGYT
-	TRBV6-4	TRBJ1-1	ASSARGNTKAF
TRBD1	TRBV6-5	TRBJ2-7	ASRTTGTYEQY
TRBD2	TRBV6-5	TRBJ2-5	ASSYGPAGREETQY
TRBD1	TRBV7-8	TRBJ2-7	ASSLRETGDLSYEQY
-	TRBV4-2	TRBJ1-2	ASSQDRLHT
-	TRBV30	TRBJ1-4	AWGTSNEKLF
-	TRBV2	TRBJ2-1	ASTENSPRSSYNEQF
-	TRBV7-2	TRBJ2-1	ASSLNRDNEQF
TRBD2	TRBV5-4	TRBJ2-3	ASSALERGPTDTQY
TRBD1	TRBV28	TRBJ2-5	ASSRQGAWETQY
TRBD2	TRBV15	TRBJ2-3	ATISGLAGFTDTQY
TRBD1	TRBV23-1	TRBJ1-2	ASSQYPTSGQARNYGYT
-	TRBV9	TRBJ2-5	ASSALTEETQY
-	TRBV18	TRBJ1-4	ASSPLAGVDEKLF
-	TRBV9	TRBJ1-3	ASSADSSGNTIY
-	TRBV15	TRBJ2-2	ATSRDIRDTGELF
-	TRBV30	TRBJ1-1	AWSGWTEAF
-	TRBV7-8	TRBJ2-7	ASSLDSGVPLYEQY
-	TRBV5-4	TRBJ2-3	ASSIGPSLEDTQY